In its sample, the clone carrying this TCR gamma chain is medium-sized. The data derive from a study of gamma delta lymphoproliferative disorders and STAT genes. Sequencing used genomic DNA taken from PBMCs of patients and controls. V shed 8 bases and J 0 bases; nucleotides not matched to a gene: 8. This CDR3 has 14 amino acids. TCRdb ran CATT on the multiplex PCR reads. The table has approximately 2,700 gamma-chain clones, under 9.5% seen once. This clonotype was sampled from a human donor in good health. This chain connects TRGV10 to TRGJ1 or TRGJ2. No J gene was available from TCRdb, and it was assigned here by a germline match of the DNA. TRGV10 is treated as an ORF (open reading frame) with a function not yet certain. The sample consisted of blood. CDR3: CAAWDGGNYYKKLF. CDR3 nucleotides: TGTGCTGCGTGGGATGGCGGGAATTATTATAAGAAACTCTTT.